These 32 T cell receptor beta chains were all obtained from the same sample, sequenced in a study of human T cells and chemical hapten exposure. One entry per CDR3 protein, called by TCRdb with MiXCR from the RACE reads. The repertoire holds tens of thousands of distinct CDR3 sequences, 9.5% to 10% seen once, with 9.5% to 10% in the top ten. The sample's time point: pre-sensitization, week 0. Specified treatment: therapeutic diphenylcyclopropenone sensitization with weekly scalp DPC. Unfractionated whole blood yielded the extracted total RNA. This sample comprised whole blood, obtained in connection with sensitization to the hapten diphenylcyclopropenone (DPC). These receptors were obtained from a woman aged 25-40 years with alopecia areata. Some clones in this sample may be carry-over from other donors' samples.

This clonotype was picked up a small number of times. CDR3 residues: CSVEEGGHPSQETQYF. CDR3 nucleotide sequence: TGCAGCGTTGAAGAGGGCGGACACCCGTCCCAAGAGACCCAGTACTTC. The chain combines TRBV29-1 with TRBJ2-5, with D tentatively TRBD1 (5 bases). V lost 0 bases to trimming and J lost 1 base, with 15 bases between them. CDR1 is SQVTM, CDR2 ANQGSEA, per germline. CDR3 length equals 16 residues. Drawing the rest from reference TRBV29-1 and TRBJ2-5, the complete variable domain is SAVISQKPSRDICQRGTSLTIQCQVDSQVTMMFWYRQQPGQSLTLIATANQGSEATYESGFVIDKFPISRPNLTFSTLTVSNMSPEDSSIYLCSVEEGGHPSQETQYFGPGTRLLVL.

The genes are TRBV5-4 and TRBJ1-4; D perhaps matches TRBD1 (5 bases). Germline lookup yields CDR1 SGHNT and CDR2 YYREEE (reference sequence). V was clipped by 3 bases and J by 3 bases, with 9 bases between them. The CDR3 has 14 amino acids. DNA for the CDR3: TGTGCCAGCAGCTCGCCGGGACCTAATGAAAAACTGTTTTTT. Encoded protein: CASSSPGPNEKLFF.

This clonotype was counted between two and nine times. The J gene is TRBJ2-7, the V gene TRBV6-5; 10 bases match TRBD1. V shed 6 bases, J shed 0 bases, and the junction held 8 bases outside the gene matches. Germline loops: CDR1 MNHEY, CDR2 SVGAGI. The CDR3 extends over 16 amino acids. CDR3 nucleotide sequence: TGTGCCAGCAGGGTCGGGACAGGGGCCTTCTCCTACGAGCAGTACTTC. This translates into CASRVGTGAFSYEQYF.

The chain links TRBV20-1 to TRBJ1-5, with 8 bases fitting TRBD1. Germline values: CDR1 DFQATT, CDR2 SNEGSKA (reference sequence). V trimming: 2 bases; J trimming: 3 bases; junction bases outside the gene matches: 6. The CDR3 covers 15 residues. The CDR3 DNA sequence: TGCAGTGCTAGACCGGGACAGGCTTACAATCAGCCCCAGCATTTT. Its translation: CSARPGQAYNQPQHF.

The chain combines TRBV5-1 with TRBJ2-6; tentatively, D is TRBD2 (5 bases). Trimming removed 5 bases from V and 0 bases from J, with 15 bases in between. This CDR3 is built from 17 residues. The V gene's germline CDR1 is SGHRS and CDR2 YFSETQ. The CDR3 is CASSRDGGGSGANVLTF. The CDR3 DNA reads as TGCGCCAGCAGTCGTGACGGAGGAGGCTCTGGGGCCAACGTCCTGACTTTC.

In this sample, this clonotype turned up many times. V and J are TRBV20-1 and TRBJ2-7, with no clear D. The germline gives CDR1 DFQATT, CDR2 SNEGSKA (reference sequence). CDR3 size: 14 residues. The V end lost 0 bases, the J end lost 3 bases, and 12 bases lay between the germline ends. CDR3 amino acids: CSARDYGRNYEQYF. In DNA, the CDR3 is TGCAGTGCTAGAGATTACGGTCGGAACTACGAGCAGTACTTC.

The CDR3 is CASSAGSGGYNEQFF. The CDR3 DNA is TGTGCCAGCAGCGCGGGGAGCGGGGGATACAATGAGCAGTTCTTC. V usage is TRBV7-2 and J usage is TRBJ2-1; 8 bases map to TRBD2. Germline values: CDR1 SGHTA, CDR2 FQGNSA. Unmatched junction bases numbered 7, after V lost 5 bases and J lost 4 bases. The CDR3 length is 15 residues.

The J gene is TRBJ2-5, the V gene TRBV6-1; 10 bases map to TRBD1. The CDR3 loop spans 14 amino acids. Germline CDR1 MNHNS, CDR2 SASEGT. J lost 5 bases, V lost 11 bases, and 11 bases had no gene match. Here the CDR3 DNA reads TGTGCCGGGGGGACAGGGGACCGTTGGGAGACCCAGTACTTC. Amino acid sequence: CAGGTGDRWETQYF.

The chain carries TRBV11-2 and TRBJ1-5, with a weak D call TRBD1 (6 bases). The germline V gene has CDR1 SGHAT and CDR2 FQNNGV. The CDR3 spans 15 residues. Trimming removed 3 bases from V and 1 base from J, with 10 bases in between. The chain's CDR3 is CASSLGARSNQPQHF. CDR3 bases: TGTGCCAGCAGCTTGGGGGCTCGGAGCAATCAGCCCCAGCATTTT.

CDR3 sequence: CASSHVGQTGELFF. The CDR3 DNA follows: TGCGCCAGCAGCCACGTCGGACAGACCGGGGAGCTGTTTTTT. The chain employs TRBV4-1 and TRBJ2-2; maybe TRBD1 (6 bases). The CDR3 extends over 14 amino acids. V gave up 3 bases and J gave up 5 bases, with 10 bases separating them. Germline CDR1 MGHRA, CDR2 YSYEKL.

This clonotype was observed a handful of times. The rearrangement uses TRBV6-2 or TRBV6-3 and TRBJ2-7; possible D gene TRBD1, 6 bases. The ends were cut back, 5 bases at V and 5 bases at J, with 19 bases in the middle. CDR3 length: 15 amino acids. CDR1 and CDR2 (germline): MNHEY, SVGEGT. The CDR3, as DNA: TGTGCCAGCAGTCAAACAGGGACCGCGGGCGACGAGCAGTACTTC. As protein: CASSQTGTAGDEQYF.

V and J are TRBV19 and TRBJ1-5; D gene ambiguous. CDR1 is LNHDA, CDR2 SQIVND, per germline (reference sequence). This CDR3 spans 15 amino acids. V gave up 5 bases and J gave up 4 bases, with 15 bases separating them. CDR3 in DNA: TGTGCCAGTAGTTCGCGAGGGCCGCTAAATCAGCCCCAGCATTTT. It is translated as CASSSRGPLNQPQHF.

This clonotype appeared a few times. The rearrangement joins TRBV6-5 to TRBJ2-3; possibly TRBD1 for D (5 bases). The length of the CDR3 is 13 residues. Germline assignment: CDR1 MNHEY and CDR2 SVGAGI. Trimming took 8 bases from V and 4 from J, leaving 13 bases between them. CDR3 sequence: CASWQGYSDTQYF. CDR3 DNA sequence: TGTGCCAGCTGGCAGGGATATTCAGATACGCAGTATTTT.

This clonotype has a handful of counts. The rearrangement joins TRBV7-2 to TRBJ1-1; no firm D call. The V and J ends lost 5 bases and 4 bases respectively, with 8 bases between them. The CDR3 is 12 residues long. The germline V gene encodes CDR1 SGHTA and CDR2 FQGNSA. The CDR3 sequence: CASSPAGTEAFF. The CDR3 DNA follows: TGTGCCAGCAGCCCGGCAGGCACTGAAGCTTTCTTT.

The table lists this clonotype with a few counts. V gene TRBV27 combines with J gene TRBJ2-2; D assignment may be TRBD1 or TRBD2 (5 bases each). Germline lookup yields CDR1 MNHEY and CDR2 SMNVEV (reference sequence). The V gene lost 4 bases and the J gene lost 0 bases, with 15 bases spanning the gap. This CDR3 has 17 residues. CDR3 in DNA: TGTGCCAGCAGTTGGGGAACCGGGGCCACGAACACCGGGGAGCTGTTTTTT. Translated, it gives CASSWGTGATNTGELFF.

This clonotype has a handful of counts. The chain combines TRBV6-5 with TRBJ2-6; D remains unclear. The V gene's germline CDR1 is MNHEY and CDR2 SVGAGI. The CDR3 runs 14 residues. Trimming took 7 bases from V and 4 from J, leaving 11 bases between them. This chain's CDR3 is CASKGPSGANVLTF. In nucleotides, the CDR3 is TGTGCCAGCAAGGGTCCCTCCGGGGCCAACGTCCTGACTTTC.

V gene TRBV3-1 combines with J gene TRBJ1-2; 12 bases are shared with TRBD1. V shed 7 bases and J 3 bases; nucleotides not matched to a gene: 6. This CDR3 spans 15 amino acids. CDR1 and CDR2 from the germline V gene are LGHDT and YNNKEL (reference sequence). The CDR3 region is CASTGTGGWDYGYTF. The DNA for the CDR3 is TGTGCCAGCACCGGGACAGGGGGCTGGGACTATGGCTACACCTTC.

To note about this clonotype: Given a much more abundant clone one base away, this may be a read error. The gene calls are TRBV5-1 and TRBJ2-5; D is uncertain. Germline V gene data show CDR1 as SGHRS and CDR2 as YFSETQ. The V and J ends lost 3 bases and 1 base respectively, with 1 base between them. This CDR3 is 11 amino acids long. CDR3 sequence: CASSSQETQYF. The CDR3 DNA reads TGCGCCAGCAGCTCCCAAGAGACCCAGTACTTC. The full variable domain, its missing parts supplied by reference TRBV5-1 and TRBJ2-5, is KAGVTQTPRYLIKTRGQQVTLSCSPISGHRSVSWYQQTPGQGLQFLFEYFSETQRNKGNFPGRFSGRQFSNSRSEMNVSTLELGDSALYLCASSSQETQYFGPGTRLLVL.

This chain connects TRBV7-2 to TRBJ2-7; unclear D gene. V was trimmed by 4 bases and J by 3 bases, leaving 10 bases between them. The CDR3 is 13 residues long. Germline CDR1 and CDR2: SGHTA and FQGNSA. In nucleotides, the CDR3 is TGTGCCAGCAGCTCCACCCACAACTACGAGCAGTACTTC. It yields the protein CASSSTHNYEQYF.

This rearrangement joins TRBV14 to TRBJ1-1; TRBD1 is a possible D gene (6 bases). Germline-derived CDR1 and CDR2 are SGHDN and FVKESK. This CDR3 region has 15 residues. Between the trimmed V and J ends, which lost 0 bases and 6 bases, there was a span of 14 bases. CDR3 sequence (DNA): TGTGCCAGCAGCCAAGAGCGGGACATTCTGGCTGAAGCTTTCTTT. Amino acids: CASSQERDILAEAFF. Full variable domain (missing parts from reference TRBV14 and TRBJ1-1): EAGVTQFPSHSVIEKGQTVTLRCDPISGHDNLYWYRRVMGKEIKFLLHFVKESKQDESGMPNNRFLAERTGGTYSTLKVQPAELEDSGVYFCASSQERDILAEAFFGQGTRLTVV.

This clonotype was found a few times. The chain joins TRBV12-3 or TRBV12-4 to TRBJ1-3, with D possibly TRBD1 on 5 matching bases. Between the trimmed V and J ends, which lost 5 bases and 1 base, there was a span of 12 bases. The CDR3 covers 15 residues. The DNA of the CDR3 is TGTGCCAGCAGTCCCAGGGCCCCTTCTGGAAACACCATATATTTT. Translation gives CASSPRAPSGNTIYF.

In this sample, this clonotype turned up a few times. The chain uses TRBV5-4 and TRBJ1-1; weak D call: TRBD1 (6 bases). From germline, CDR1 is SGHNT and CDR2 YYREEE (reference sequence). V was cut by 10 bases and J by 7 bases, with 17 bases left in between. The CDR3 has 12 residues. The CDR3 loop reads CAAGATRGEAFF. The CDR3 DNA reads TGTGCCGCGGGGGCGACCCGGGGTGAAGCTTTCTTT. Drawing the rest from reference TRBV5-4 and TRBJ1-1, the complete variable domain is ETGVTQSPTHLIKTRGQQVTLRCSSQSGHNTVSWYQQALGQGPQFIFQYYREEENGRGNFPPRFSGLQFPNYSSELNVNALELDDSALYLCAAGATRGEAFFGQGTRLTVV.

This clonotype has a count of ten or more. This chain links TRBV5-1 with TRBJ1-2, with no clear D. V was clipped by 1 base and J by 5 bases, with 12 bases between them. Per the germline V gene, CDR1 is SGHRS and CDR2 is YFSETQ. CDR3 size: 14 residues. CDR3 nucleotides: TGCGCCAGCAGCTTGAGCGGAGCAGCATATGGCTACACCTTC. This encodes CASSLSGAAYGYTF.

CDR3 residues: CASSSPGRKETQYF. The CDR3 region has the DNA TGTGCCAGTAGTTCACCGGGGCGGAAAGAGACCCAGTACTTC. The chain joins TRBV19 to TRBJ2-5; tentatively, D is TRBD1 or TRBD2 (5 bases each). V lost 5 bases, J lost 3 bases, and 13 bases lay in between. The CDR3 contains 14 residues. The germline V gene encodes CDR1 LNHDA and CDR2 SQIVND (reference sequence).

This clonotype was counted many times. The genes are TRBV9 and TRBJ2-3; tentative D call: TRBD2 (5 bases). Germline V gene lookup returns CDR1 SGDLS and CDR2 YYNGEE. This CDR3 region has 17 residues. The ends were cut back, 3 bases at V and 3 bases at J, with 20 bases in the middle. The CDR3 DNA reads TGTGCCAGCAGCGCTCCCTTGCGAAGCGGTTTGACAGATACGCAGTATTTT. As protein: CASSAPLRSGLTDTQYF.

The chain uses TRBV21-1 and TRBJ2-3. TRBV21-1 is recorded as a pseudogene. The length of the CDR3 is 13 residues. CDR3 sequence reads: CASSGPRTDTQYF. CDR3 coding DNA: TGTGCCAGCAGCGGACCCCGCACAGATACGCAGTATTTT.

A few counts support this clonotype. The CDR3: CASSSRESNSPLHF. CDR3 DNA: TGTGCCAGCAGCAGCCGGGAGAGTAATTCACCCCTCCACTTT. J is TRBJ1-6 and V is TRBV9; D unclear. The CDR3 spans 14 residues. Trimming cost V 4 bases and J 6 bases, with 11 bases left between them. Germline V CDR1 and CDR2: SGDLS, YYNGEE. The full variable domain, in which reference TRBV9 and TRBJ1-6 provide the parts outside the CDR3, is DSGVTQTPKHLITATGQRVTLRCSPRSGDLSVYWYQQSLDQGLQFLIQYYNGEERAKGNILERFSAQQFPDLHSELNLSSLELGDSALYFCASSSRESNSPLHFGNGTRLTVT.

The V and J genes are TRBV6-2 or TRBV6-3 and TRBJ1-1, with unresolved D. Deletions cut 5 bases from V and 10 bases from J, with 14 bases between. CDR1 is MNHEY, CDR2 SVGEGT, per germline. This CDR3 is 12 amino acids long. CDR3 amino acids: CASSPGLRAAFF. The CDR3, as DNA: TGTGCCAGCAGTCCCGGTCTCCGGGCAGCTTTCTTT.

This clonotype was seen more than once but under ten times. The CDR3, as DNA: TGTGCCAGCCTGGCAGGGAGCTCCTACAATGAGCAGTTCTTC. This encodes CASLAGSSYNEQFF. The chain recombines TRBV6-1 with TRBJ2-1; D might be TRBD1 or TRBD2, each matching 5 bases. Germline V gene lookup returns CDR1 MNHNS and CDR2 SASEGT. Trimming pared 8 bases from V and 0 bases from J, leaving 11 bases between. The length of the CDR3 is 14 residues.

This clonotype was seen only a few times. The CDR3 is CASSSRAGLNTEAFF. In DNA, the CDR3 is TGTGCCAGCAGTTCCCGGGCGGGCCTAAACACTGAAGCTTTCTTT. The chain combines TRBV6-1 with TRBJ1-1, with D uncertain. Germline-derived CDR1 and CDR2 are MNHNS and SASEGT. V was shortened by 5 bases and J by 2 bases, with 15 bases between the two germline ends. The CDR3 extends over 15 amino acids.

The chain links TRBV5-4 to TRBJ1-1; no reliable D call. The V gene lost 0 bases and the J gene lost 5 bases, with 11 bases spanning the gap. Germline CDR1 SGHNT, CDR2 YYREEE (reference sequence). The CDR3 has 14 amino acids. In DNA, the CDR3 is TGTGCCAGCAGCTTGGGGGCACCGGTTACTGAAGCTTTCTTT. Translated: CASSLGAPVTEAFF.

CDR3 coding DNA: TGTGCCAGCAGCCTATCGGAGGACACTGAAGCTTTCTTT. This gives the protein CASSLSEDTEAFF. The rearrangement joins TRBV7-2 to TRBJ1-1; no firm D call. The V and J ends lost 5 bases and 3 bases respectively, with 10 bases between them. This CDR3 has 13 amino acids. Looked up from germline, CDR1 is SGHTA and CDR2 is FQGNSA.